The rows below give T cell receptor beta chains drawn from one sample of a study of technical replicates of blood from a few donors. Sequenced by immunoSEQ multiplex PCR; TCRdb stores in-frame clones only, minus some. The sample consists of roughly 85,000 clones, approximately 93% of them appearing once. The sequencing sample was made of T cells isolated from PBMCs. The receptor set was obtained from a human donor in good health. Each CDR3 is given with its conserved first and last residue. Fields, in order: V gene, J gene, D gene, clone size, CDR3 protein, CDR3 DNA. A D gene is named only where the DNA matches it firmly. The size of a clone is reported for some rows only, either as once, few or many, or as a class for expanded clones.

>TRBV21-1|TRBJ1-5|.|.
CARHREVSNQPQHF
TGTGCCAGACACAGGGAAGTTAGCAATCAGCCCCAGCATTTT
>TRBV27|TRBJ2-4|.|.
CASSFWEAKNIQYF
TGTGCCAGCAGTTTTTGGGAGGCCAAAAACATTCAGTACTTC
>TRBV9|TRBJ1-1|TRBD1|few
CASSEGAGGGEAFF
TGTGCCAGCAGCGAGGGGGCAGGGGGCGGTGAAGCTTTCTTT
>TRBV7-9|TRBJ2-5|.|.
CASSLSLGRETQYF
TGTGCCAGCAGCCTAAGCTTGGGCAGGGAGACCCAGTACTTC
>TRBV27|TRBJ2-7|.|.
CASGDGTSTYEQYF
TGTGCCAGCGGCGACGGGACATCTACCTACGAGCAGTACTTC
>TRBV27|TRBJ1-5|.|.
CASSINRAGQPQHF
TGTGCCAGCAGTATAAACAGGGCAGGTCAGCCCCAGCATTTT
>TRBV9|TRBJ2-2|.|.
CASSLNTGELFF
TGTGCCAGCAGCCTGAACACCGGGGAGCTGTTTTTT
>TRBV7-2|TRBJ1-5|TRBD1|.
CASSPRTGVNQPQHF
TGTGCCAGCAGCCCGAGGACAGGGGTAAATCAGCCCCAGCATTTT
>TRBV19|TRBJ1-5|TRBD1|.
CASSEDLGTASNQPQHF
TGTGCCAGTAGTGAAGATCTCGGGACAGCCTCCAATCAGCCCCAGCATTTT
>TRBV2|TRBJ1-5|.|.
CASSEWRDGNQPQHF
TGTGCCAGCAGTGAGTGGAGGGATGGCAATCAGCCCCAGCATTTT
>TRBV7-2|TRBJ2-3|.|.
CASSSNRGSTDTQYF
TGTGCCAGCAGTTCCAATCGGGGATCCACAGATACGCAGTATTTT
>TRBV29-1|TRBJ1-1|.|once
CSVDLEYTEAFF
TGCAGCGTTGATTTAGAATACACTGAAGCTTTCTTT
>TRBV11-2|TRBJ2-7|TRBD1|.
CASSPWTGSYEQYF
TGTGCCAGCAGCCCTTGGACAGGGTCCTACGAGCAGTACTTC
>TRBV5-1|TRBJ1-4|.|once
CASSRVGAGPNEKLFF
TGCGCCAGCAGCCGGGTTGGGGCTGGCCCTAATGAAAAACTGTTTTTT
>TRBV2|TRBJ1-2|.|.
CASSAYQGTALGYTF
TGTGCCAGCAGTGCTTACCAGGGAACTGCCCTTGGCTACACCTTC
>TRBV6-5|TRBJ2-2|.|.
CASRSRPRAGKLFF
TGTGCCAGCAGGAGCCGACCCAGGGCAGGGAAGCTGTTTTTT
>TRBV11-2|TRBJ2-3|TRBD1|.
CASSLVGTGETDTQYF
TGTGCCAGCAGCTTAGTAGGGACAGGGGAAACAGATACGCAGTATTTT
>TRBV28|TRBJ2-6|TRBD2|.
CASNLAGAGANVLTF
TGTGCCAGCAACCTGGCGGGGGCTGGGGCCAACGTCCTGACTTTC
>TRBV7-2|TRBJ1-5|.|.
CASSLDRGSNQPQHF
TGTGCCAGCAGCTTAGACCGAGGAAGCAATCAGCCCCAGCATTTT
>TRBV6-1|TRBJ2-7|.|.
CASSDRGRDEQYF
TGTGCCAGCAGTGACAGGGGCAGGGACGAGCAGTACTTC
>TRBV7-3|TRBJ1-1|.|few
CASSLIAGNTEAFF
TGTGCCAGCAGCTTAATAGCGGGGAACACTGAAGCTTTCTTT
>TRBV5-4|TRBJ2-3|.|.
CASSLSTDTQYF
TGTGCCAGCAGCTTGTCGACAGATACGCAGTATTTT
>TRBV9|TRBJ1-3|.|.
CASSNQGAGNTIYF
TGTGCCAGCAGCAACCAGGGTGCTGGAAACACCATATATTTT
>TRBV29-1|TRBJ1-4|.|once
CSDMVVSGGEKLFF
TGCAGCGACATGGTCGTGTCGGGTGGAGAAAAACTGTTTTTT
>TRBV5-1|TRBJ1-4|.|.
CASSLRQATNEKLFF
TGCGCCAGCAGCTTGCGGCAGGCAACTAATGAAAAACTGTTTTTT
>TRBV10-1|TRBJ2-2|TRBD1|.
CASSDPGQGSRTGELFF
TGCGCCAGCAGTGACCCGGGACAGGGGAGCCGTACCGGGGAGCTGTTTTTT
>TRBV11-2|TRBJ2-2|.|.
CASSLGGQSGTGELFF
TGTGCCAGCAGCTTAGGAGGGCAGTCGGGCACCGGGGAGCTGTTTTTT
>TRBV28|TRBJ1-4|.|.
CASIRTRVGQLEKLFF
TGTGCCAGCATCCGAACGAGGGTAGGACAGTTGGAAAAACTGTTTTTT
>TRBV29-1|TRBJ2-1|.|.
CSVVGRGSYNEQFF
TGCAGCGTTGTGGGCAGGGGAAGTTACAATGAGCAGTTCTTC
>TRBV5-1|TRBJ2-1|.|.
CASSYAASSVVEQFF
TGCGCCAGCAGCTATGCTGCTAGCTCCGTCGTTGAGCAGTTCTTC
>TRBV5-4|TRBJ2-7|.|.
CASRSKRTEEEQYF
TGTGCCAGCAGATCTAAGAGGACAGAGGAGGAGCAGTACTTC
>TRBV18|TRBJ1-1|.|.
CASSPFGPGNMNTEAFF
.
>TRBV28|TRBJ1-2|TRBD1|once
CASSLGTGTYGYTF
TGTGCCAGCAGTTTAGGGACAGGGACCTATGGCTACACCTTC
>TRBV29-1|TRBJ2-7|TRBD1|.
CSALDRGGLKPYEQYF
TGCAGCGCTCTGGACAGGGGAGGACTGAAACCTTACGAGCAGTACTTC
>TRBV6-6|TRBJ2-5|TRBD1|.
CASSTGDETQYF
TGTGCCAGCAGTACAGGGGACGAGACCCAGTACTTC
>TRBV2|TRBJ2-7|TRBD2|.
CASSESFLSGRFYEQYF
TGTGCCAGCAGTGAAAGTTTCCTTAGCGGGAGATTCTACGAGCAGTACTTC